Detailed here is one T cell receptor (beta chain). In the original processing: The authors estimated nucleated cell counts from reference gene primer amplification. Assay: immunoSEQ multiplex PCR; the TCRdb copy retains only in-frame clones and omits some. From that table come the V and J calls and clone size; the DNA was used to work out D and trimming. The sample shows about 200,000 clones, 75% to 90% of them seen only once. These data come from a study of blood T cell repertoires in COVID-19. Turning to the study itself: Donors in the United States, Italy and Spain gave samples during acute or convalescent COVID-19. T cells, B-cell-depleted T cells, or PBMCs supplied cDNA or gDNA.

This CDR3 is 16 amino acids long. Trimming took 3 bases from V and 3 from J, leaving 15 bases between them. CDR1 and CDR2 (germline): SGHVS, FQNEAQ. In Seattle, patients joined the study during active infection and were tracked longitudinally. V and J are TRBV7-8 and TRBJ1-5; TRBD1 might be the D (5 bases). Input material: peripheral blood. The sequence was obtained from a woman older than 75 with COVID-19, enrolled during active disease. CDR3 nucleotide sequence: TGTGCCAGCAGCTTTAGCCCGACAGCGAACAATCAGCCCCAGCATTTT. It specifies CASSFSPTANNQPQHF.